This entry concerns a single TCR beta chain. This clonotype has at least ten counts. Its antigen specificity is not known. Base quality data are lacking; no much larger clone is found one base away. The sample is drawn from a study of molecular identifiers for immune sequencing clone quantification (dated by TCRdb to 2017 to 2018). Describing the broader study: For a replicate experiment, RNA from roughly 20,000 or 100,000 naive CD8 T cells was divided into five aliquots, and four of the five aliquots were sequenced. This methods study used CD8 T cells to benchmark TCR RNA copy counting and molecular-identifier clustering-based TCR repertoire sequencing (MIDCIRS).

Libraries were built with PCR. For sequencing, an Illumina HiSeq 4000 was employed. Bulk TCR libraries were prepared as previously described, using TCR primers listed in Table S5. The Qiagen AllPrep DNA/RNA kit was used to purify total RNA. Before any analysis, reads coming from multiple sequencing runs of the same library were combined into one pool. For the original study's pipeline: Reads were retained only if the reads had an exact TCR constant sequence, and the retained reads were trimmed to 150 nt and grouped according to their 12-nt molecular barcodes. Within each barcode group, reads were sub-clustered at a 15% Levenshtein threshold, and quality-weighted consensus sequences were built per RNA molecule. Non-functional sequences were filtered out, along with any lower-count sequence sitting one edit away from another sequence. On the basis of fitting two negative binomial distributions, barcode sub-clusters with fewer than 20% of the maximum read count were discarded. TCRdb reworked the public reads: Q25 trimming with fastp, MiXCR clone assembly, productive beta chains retained. Merged by CDR3 protein, the rows form single entries marked with the most common genes and DNA. The V and J calls and clone size come from TCRdb's table, not from the authors' own analysis. The sample table lists a few hundred thousand distinct CDR3 sequences, roughly 23% of them with a count of one. The ten largest clones capture about 0.8% of the sample.

CDR3 length: 13 amino acids, cysteine to phenylalanine. Here the CDR3 DNA is all that survives: 39 bases in frame from base 1. V loses 6 bases of germline sequence and J loses 2 bases, and the interval between the two ends is 11 bases. Per the germline V gene, LGHNT is the CDR1 and FRNRAP is the CDR2. Libraries of naive CD8 T cells were built from anywhere between about 17,000 and 1,000,000 sorted cells, with 10%, 30% or 50% of the purified RNA used. Naive CD8 T cells, defined as CD8+CD4-CCR7+CD45RA+, were FACS-sorted into RLT Plus buffer on a BD FACSAria II. To test detection sensitivity, Jurkat RNA equivalent to more than 9 TCR copies was spiked into samples of roughly 20,000-1,000,000 naive CD8 T cells. CD8 T cells were enriched using RosetteSep CD8+ T Cell Enrichment Cocktail and Ficoll-Paque, and the enriched cells then underwent ACK red cell lysis. Overall study results and their limits: When barcode sub-clustering was not used, chimeric consensus sequences inflated TCR diversity, with chimeras reaching as high as 47%. Modeling gave about three recovered TCR RNA copies per cell versus about ten by digital PCR, implying roughly 28% capture efficiency. Spiked-in Jurkat TCR RNA equal to a single cell's worth was reported to be detectable even within 1,100,000 naive CD8 T cells. Spiked-in Jurkat TCR RNA (approximately 10 copies' worth), which is not part of the donor repertoire, was contained in the naive libraries. Identical TCR molecules sharing a barcode could cause highly expanded clone sizes to be underestimated. In CMV-specific effector cells, clones with more than 20 RNA copies accounted for over 99% of molecules, whereas in naive cells such clones accounted for under 1%.

What was sequenced was naive CD8+ T cells from blood, with Jurkat cell RNA spiked in. The sample's cell subset or site label, in plain terms: FACS-sorted CD8+CD4-CCR7+CD45RA+ naive T cells. The chain uses TRBV12-5 and TRBJ2-7; no D gene is confidently identified. The receptor was derived from a human donor in good health. Some libraries in this study had Jurkat cell RNA spiked in. The DNA reads TGTGCTAGTGGGTCGACGCTAACCTACGAGCAGTACTTC. Its translation reads: CASGSTLTYEQYF. Full variable domain (CDR3 extended with the reference TRBV12-5 and TRBJ2-7 proteins): DARVTQTPRHKVTEMGQEVTMRCQPILGHNTVFWYRQTMMQGLELLAYFRNRAPLDDSGMPKDRFSAEMPDATLATLKIQPSEPRDSAVYFCASGSTLTYEQYFGPGTRLTVT.